This TCR beta chain was identified in a study of cytomegalovirus exposure and HLA in healthy donors. Whole-study results and caveats: There were three CMV-associated chains whose specificity for CMV antigens was confirmed in vitro. Some public TCRs appeared in many individuals, while most sequences were rare.

The table came from immunoSEQ multiplex PCR; TCRdb's copy has only in-frame clones and leaves some out. The table has under 200,000 clones, around 85% seen once. Donors came from a validation cohort of approximately 110 subjects, distinct from the first 666-subject cohort. V dropped 2 bases and J dropped 3 bases, with 8 bases sitting between them. The CDR3 consists of 13 residues. The V gene's germline CDR1 is SNHLY and CDR2 FYNNEI. As concerns this clone: Its target is unknown.

The TCR was taken from a woman aged 25 to 39 in good health and CMV-seronegative. Sequences were obtained from PBMCs. V is TRBV2 and J is TRBJ2-7, with unresolved D. CDR3 nucleotide sequence: TGTGCCAGCAGTGAAACGGCTCACTACGAGCAGTACTTC. Translation: CASSETAHYEQYF. The complete variable domain, with remaining parts taken from reference TRBV2 and TRBJ2-7, reads EPEVTQTPSHQVTQMGQEVILRCVPISNHLYFYWYRQILGQKVEFLVSFYNNEISEKSEIFDDQFSVERPDGSNFTLKIRSTKLEDSAMYFCASSETAHYEQYFGPGTRLTVT.